This entry is about one TCR beta chain. Trimming took off 3 bases at V and 0 bases at J, with 9 bases between the two ends. The CDR3 contains 13 residues. CDR1 and CDR2 from the germline V gene are DFQATT and SNEGSKA (reference sequence). This table comes from immunoSEQ multiplex PCR, and its TCRdb copy is limited to in-frame clones, with some not included. The sample has roughly 80,000 clones; 70% to 90% are singletons. The data belong to a study of control samples from healthy donors and cancer patients. V and J are TRBV20-1 and TRBJ2-7, with D unresolved. The source is a woman between 45 and 60 years old in good health. Sequenced sample: blood. CDR3 sequence: CSASWLDSYEQYF. The CDR3 nucleotides are TGCAGTGCTAGTTGGCTAGACTCCTACGAGCAGTACTTC.